These T cell receptor beta chains were read from a single sample in a study of T cell repertoires in cytomegalovirus infection. From the reads, TCRdb called clonotypes with MiXCR, one entry per CDR3 protein. This table has 740,000 or so distinct CDR3 sequences, about 40% appearing once. The sequencing sample was made of PBMCs. Receptors originate from a human donor in good health (CMV status not recorded). Some clones in this sample may be carry-over from other donors' samples. Each CDR3 is given with its conserved first and last residue. A D gene is named only where the DNA matches it firmly. Clone size is given for some rows only: seen once, a few or many times, or a class if the clone is expanded.

j_call | clone_size | v_call | d_call | cdr3_nt | cdr3_aa
TRBJ2-7 | few | TRBV27 | TRBD1 | TGTGCCAGCAGCTCCGGTACAGGGGGCGTAAAATCCTACGAGCAGTACTTC | CASSSGTGGVKSYEQYF
TRBJ2-7 | few | TRBV7-9 | - | TGTGCCAGCAGCTTTACTCTCCGCCACGAGCAGTACTTC | CASSFTLRHEQYF
TRBJ2-1 | - | TRBV7-6 | - | TGTGCCAGCAGCTCGCCGACGGATCAGGCCAATGAGCAGTTCTTC | CASSSPTDQANEQFF
TRBJ2-1 | - | TRBV5-4 | TRBD2 | TGTGCCAGCAGCCCGGAAATGACTAGCGGGGGCGGCGATGAGCAGTTCTTC | CASSPEMTSGGGDEQFF
TRBJ1-4 | many | TRBV7-2 | - | TGTGCCAGCAGCGTCGGGACCTCTAATGAAAAACTGTTTTTT | CASSVGTSNEKLFF
TRBJ1-4 | once | TRBV19 | - | TGTGCCAGTAGATTGAACAGCCCGAATGAAAAACTGTTTTTT | CASRLNSPNEKLFF
TRBJ1-1 | - | TRBV27 | - | TGTGCCAGCAGTGACAGGTTGGGGGTCACTGAAGCTTTCTTT | CASSDRLGVTEAFF
TRBJ2-5 | - | TRBV6-2/TRBV6-3 | TRBD2 | TGTGCCAGCAGGGGAGGGAGGAAGGAGACCCAGTACTTC | CASRGGRKETQYF
TRBJ1-3 | few | TRBV6-6 | - | TGTGCCAGCAGTTACAGTTCCCAGGGGTTCTCTGGAAACACCATATATTTT | CASSYSSQGFSGNTIYF
TRBJ2-3 | - | TRBV24-1 | - | TGTGCCACCAGTGAAGGTACGGGAGATACGCAGTATTTT | CATSEGTGDTQYF
TRBJ2-7 | few | TRBV20-1 | TRBD1 | TGCAGTGGGACAGGGCCCTCCTTGAAGTCCTACGAGCAGTACTTC | CSGTGPSLKSYEQYF
TRBJ2-2 | - | TRBV12-3/TRBV12-4 | - | TGTGCCAGCAGTTTGGGCTTTTTGACCGGGGAGCTGTTTTTT | CASSLGFLTGELFF
TRBJ2-7 | - | TRBV12-3/TRBV12-4 | - | TGTGCCAGCAGTTTACTACTAGGGCACGAGCAGTACTTC | CASSLLLGHEQYF
TRBJ2-7 | few | TRBV28 | TRBD2 | TGTGCCAGCAGTACTCCGGGACTAGCGTCCGAGCAGTACTTC | CASSTPGLASEQYF
TRBJ2-3 | many | TRBV7-3 | TRBD1 | TGTGCCAGCAGCTTAGGGGGGACAGGGGTCCCGATTGATACGCAGTATTTT | CASSLGGTGVPIDTQYF
TRBJ2-1 | few | TRBV6-5 | - | TGTGCCAGCAGGTCTTATTACAATGAGCAGTTCTTC | CASRSYYNEQFF
TRBJ1-2 | many | TRBV7-2 | TRBD1 | TGTGCCAGCAGCCGGGACAGGGGTTCAGGTGGCTACACCTTC | CASSRDRGSGGYTF
TRBJ1-5 | many | TRBV7-2 | - | TGTGCCAGCAGCTTACGCGGCACCTCGACAGGCCCCACTCTAAATCAGCCCCAGCATTTT | CASSLRGTSTGPTLNQPQHF
TRBJ2-1 | many | TRBV7-2 | - | TGTGCCAGCAGATCAAGAGGGGCCGCCAATGAGCAGTTCTTC | CASRSRGAANEQFF
TRBJ1-2 | - | TRBV9 | TRBD1 | TGTGCCAGCAGCGTAGGTTCAGGGGGCTTTGGCTACACCTTC | CASSVGSGGFGYTF
TRBJ2-3 | - | TRBV19 | - | TGTGCCAGTAGTGGAGGGTACGGGATTGATACGCAGTATTTT | CASSGGYGIDTQYF
TRBJ1-5 | few | TRBV5-6 | - | TGTGCCAGCAGCTTAAGGTACCGAAAGGATAACCAGCCCCAGCATTTT | CASSLRYRKDNQPQHF
TRBJ1-4 | - | TRBV12-3/TRBV12-4 | - | TGTGCCAGCAGTTTGTGGGGGCTGGCGGATGAAAAACTGTTTTTT | CASSLWGLADEKLFF
TRBJ2-7 | few | TRBV28 | - | TGTGCCAGCACTCGGGACAATTCCTACGAGCAGTACTTC | CASTRDNSYEQYF
TRBJ1-2 | - | TRBV12-3/TRBV12-4 | - | TGTGCCAGCAGTTTAGCGGGGGTGGGGAGCAACTATGGCTACACCTTC | CASSLAGVGSNYGYTF
TRBJ1-6 | few | TRBV7-8 | - | TGTGCCAGCAGCTTGGATCGACCGGGGTATAATTCACCCCTCCACTTT | CASSLDRPGYNSPLHF
TRBJ2-7 | - | TRBV30 | TRBD1 | TGTGCCTGGAGGGGACAGGGGGCATACGAGCAGTACTTC | CAWRGQGAYEQYF
TRBJ1-2 | few | TRBV7-8 | TRBD1 | TGTGCCAGCAGCGCAACAGGGGGGTATGGCTACACCTTC | CASSATGGYGYTF
TRBJ1-3 | few | TRBV12-3/TRBV12-4 | - | TGTGCCAGCAGCAGACACGCTGGAAACACCATATATTTT | CASSRHAGNTIYF
TRBJ2-5 | few | TRBV5-5 | TRBD1 | TGTGCCAGCAGCTTGTGGGCGACAGGGGCAGAGACCCAGTACTTC | CASSLWATGAETQYF
TRBJ1-1 | - | TRBV2 | - | TGTGCCACCAGCTCGGGCAGGGGATACACTGAAGCTTTCTTT | CATSSGRGYTEAFF
TRBJ2-1 | few | TRBV6-1 | TRBD2 | TGTGCCAGCAGTGAGGGGCTAGCGGGTTTCAATGAGCAGTTCTTC | CASSEGLAGFNEQFF
TRBJ1-1 | - | TRBV9 | - | TGTGCCAGCAGCGTAGGTCCCCCCAAGGGGCCCACTGAAGCTTTCTTT | CASSVGPPKGPTEAFF
TRBJ1-5 | few | TRBV28 | TRBD1 | TGTGCCAGCAGTGGCCCCCGGGACAGGGGGCATCAGCCCCAGCATTTT | CASSGPRDRGHQPQHF
TRBJ1-2 | - | TRBV28 | - | TGTGCCAGCAGTCTCCTGGTAGGGGAAGGAGGCTACACCTTC | CASSLLVGEGGYTF
TRBJ2-1 | - | TRBV2 | - | TGTGCCAGCAGTTGGGGATTCGGGAATGAGCAGTTCTTC | CASSWGFGNEQFF
TRBJ1-1 | - | TRBV29-1 | TRBD1 | TGCAGCTCCAAGACAGGGATGACTGAAGCTTTCTTT | CSSKTGMTEAFF
TRBJ1-4 | many | TRBV7-2 | - | TGTGCCAGCAGCTTAAATGGACAGCGAGAAAAACTGTTTTTT | CASSLNGQREKLFF
TRBJ2-2 | few | TRBV4-1 | - | TGCGCCAGCAGCCAAGTTGACCTTGGATGGGCCGGGGAGCTGTTTTTT | CASSQVDLGWAGELFF
TRBJ1-6 | - | TRBV19 | - | TGTGCCAGTAGTATTGTCGGGGGGAATAATTCACCCCTCCACTTT | CASSIVGGNNSPLHF
TRBJ2-1 | few | TRBV20-1 | - | TGCAGTGCCCCACGTAGCTCCTACAATGAGCAGTTCTTC | CSAPRSSYNEQFF
TRBJ1-2 | many | TRBV7-2 | - | TGTGCCAGCAGCCTGCTCAACCCAAAAGCTAACTATGGCTACACCTTC | CASSLLNPKANYGYTF
TRBJ1-1 | few | TRBV6-1 | TRBD1 | TGTGCCAGTAAAGACAGGGAGGACACTGAAGCTTTCTTT | CASKDREDTEAFF
TRBJ2-7 | - | TRBV7-9 | - | TGTGCCAGCAGCTTAGGGACAGAACCCCATGGGCAGTACTTC | CASSLGTEPHGQYF
TRBJ2-1 | once | TRBV19 | - | TGTGCCAGTACCAGCGGGACAGCGATTTACAATGAGCAGTTCTTC | CASTSGTAIYNEQFF
TRBJ2-1 | few | TRBV12-3/TRBV12-4 | TRBD1 | TGTGCCAGCAGGGGACAGGTTAGTTACAATGAGCAGTTCTTC | CASRGQVSYNEQFF
TRBJ2-7 | many | TRBV28 | - | TGTGCCAGCAGCTTGGGAGGTGGCGAGCAGTACTTC | CASSLGGGEQYF
TRBJ2-7 | - | TRBV7-8 | TRBD1 | TGTGCCATCAGCGGACAGGTGTCCGAGCAGTACTTC | CAISGQVSEQYF